Presented here are 23 T cell receptor beta chains from one specimen sequenced in a study of OX40 agonist ivuxolimab in advanced cancers. The assay was immunoSEQ multiplex PCR, and TCRdb's table has in-frame clones only and misses some. This sample has roughly 65,000 clones, with approximately 80% found just once. The source was CD4+ or CD8+ T cells sorted from blood, collected in a trial of the OX40 agonist ivuxolimab. Source of these receptors: an adult with an advanced solid tumor such as melanoma, head and neck, liver or kidney cancer.

The chain has TRBV7-2 and TRBJ1-1; D is undetermined. The CDR3 consists of 14 residues. Trimming pared 5 bases from V and 5 bases from J, leaving 15 bases between. CDR1 and CDR2 (germline): SGHTA, FQGNSA. As DNA, the CDR3 is TGTGCCAGCAGCCTAAGCAGACTTAGGACTGAAGCTTTCTTT. As protein: CASSLSRLRTEAFF.

V usage is TRBV28 and J usage is TRBJ2-6; D might be TRBD2 (5 bases). Trimming left V 3 bases short and J 2 bases short, with 8 bases between. The CDR3 has 15 residues. The germline CDR1 and CDR2 sequences are MDHEN and SYDVKM. The CDR3 DNA reads TGTGCCAGCAGTTTCGGACTGCCTGGGGCCAACGTCCTGACTTTC. Its translation: CASSFGLPGANVLTF.

The chain couples TRBV6-5 to TRBJ1-2; D is uncertain. CDR1 is MNHEY, CDR2 SVGAGI, per germline. V was pared by 7 bases and J by 6 bases, with 9 bases between. CDR3 length equals 11 residues. The DNA for the CDR3 is TGTGCCAGCAAAACCACGGATGGCTACACCTTC. Protein product: CASKTTDGYTF.

The V and J genes are TRBV4-1 and TRBJ2-1, with D possibly TRBD1 on 6 matching bases. V was clipped by 4 bases and J by 3 bases, with 10 bases between them. CDR1 is MGHRA and CDR2 is YSYEKL in the germline V gene. The CDR3 consists of 14 residues. This CDR3 is CASSLRDNYNEQFF. The DNA for the CDR3 is TGCGCCAGCAGCCTCCGGGACAACTACAATGAGCAGTTCTTC.

V and J are TRBV2 and TRBJ2-5, with D uncertain. The ends were cut back, 4 bases at V and 3 bases at J, with 9 bases in the middle. The CDR3 covers 13 residues. CDR1 and CDR2 (germline): SNHLY, FYNNEI. CDR3 protein: CASSAYGKETQYF. The CDR3 bases are TGTGCCAGCAGTGCTTACGGAAAAGAGACCCAGTACTTC. Combining the CDR3 with reference TRBV2 and TRBJ2-5 gives the whole variable domain EPEVTQTPSHQVTQMGQEVILRCVPISNHLYFYWYRQILGQKVEFLVSFYNNEISEKSEIFDDQFSVERPDGSNFTLKIRSTKLEDSAMYFCASSAYGKETQYFGPGTRLLVL.

This chain uses TRBV11-2 with TRBJ2-3; D may be TRBD2 (6 bases). Trimming left V 0 bases short and J 3 bases short, with 13 bases between. CDR3 length equals 16 residues. The V gene's germline CDR1 is SGHAT and CDR2 FQNNGV. The CDR3 reads CASSLETGVGTDTQYF. In DNA, the CDR3 is TGTGCCAGCAGCTTAGAGACGGGAGTAGGGACAGATACGCAGTATTTT.

The table lists this clone with a few counts. The rearrangement uses TRBV28 and TRBJ2-7, with 14 nucleotides matching TRBD2. Trimming took 5 bases from V and 3 from J; bases not matched to a gene: 21. CDR3 length equals 21 residues. Germline CDR1 is MDHEN and CDR2 is SYDVKM. CDR3 sequence (DNA): TGTGCCAGCAGTGTCCAAAGACTAGCGGGAGGGCCCTTTGGTGGGAACTACGAGCAGTACTTC. This encodes CASSVQRLAGGPFGGNYEQYF.

CDR3 bases: TGTGCCAGCAGCCCCTTAGGGATAATCCTATCCTACGAGCAGTACTTC. As protein: CASSPLGIILSYEQYF. The rearrangement joins TRBV6-6 to TRBJ2-7, with D unclear. V lost 6 bases and J 1 base, leaving 19 bases between the germline ends. The CDR3 consists of 16 residues. Germline CDR1 reads MNHNY; CDR2 reads SVGAGI (reference sequence).

This clone has a handful of counts. This chain connects TRBV28 to TRBJ1-1; TRBD1 matches 8 bases. Germline V CDR1 and CDR2: MDHEN, SYDVKM. V trimming: 6 bases; J trimming: 11 bases; junction bases outside the gene matches: 17. The CDR3 has 15 residues. The CDR3: CASRTGDRPTQRAFF. The DNA for the CDR3 is TGTGCCAGCAGGACCGGGGACAGGCCGACCCAAAGGGCTTTCTTT.

The chain employs TRBV5-6 and TRBJ2-5; 7 bases align to TRBD2. V trimming: 0 bases; J trimming: 7 bases; junction bases outside the gene matches: 9. The CDR3 is made up of 15 amino acids. Looked up from germline, CDR1 is SGHDT and CDR2 is YYEEEE. In nucleotides, the CDR3 is TGTGCCAGCAGCTTGGTACTGCGGGAGCGGGGGACCCAGTACTTC. This gives the protein CASSLVLRERGTQYF.

In this sample, this clone turned up a few times. V and J are TRBV18 and TRBJ1-4; D may be TRBD1 (6 bases). Germline CDR1 is KGHSH and CDR2 is LQKENI. The V end was cut by 6 bases, the J end by 6 bases, with 14 bases between. The CDR3 is 14 residues long. CDR3 sequence: CASSSTGADEKLFF. The CDR3 DNA sequence: TGTGCCAGCTCCTCGACAGGCGCCGATGAAAAACTGTTTTTT.

The chain employs TRBV4-1 and TRBJ2-2; D is perhaps TRBD1 (5 bases). The germline V gene encodes CDR1 MGHRA and CDR2 YSYEKL. The CDR3 is 17 amino acids. Trimming took off 3 bases at V and 0 bases at J, with 14 bases between the two ends. The CDR3 is CASSHAAVQANTGELFF. The CDR3 DNA reads as TGCGCCAGCAGCCACGCAGCCGTACAGGCGAACACCGGGGAGCTGTTTTTT.

The chain is built from TRBV27 and TRBJ2-3; the match to TRBD2 covers 9 bases. Germline CDR1 is MNHEY and CDR2 is SMNVEV (reference sequence). This CDR3 has 16 amino acids. With V trimmed by 7 bases and J by 4 bases, 12 bases remained unmatched. The DNA for the CDR3 is TGTGCCAGCAATTTGGGATTAGCGGGAGTAGCAGATACGCAGTATTTT. Translating it yields CASNLGLAGVADTQYF.

This clone was seen only a few times. The V and J genes are TRBV5-5 and TRBJ1-1; D may be TRBD1 (6 bases). CDR3 size: 14 residues. Trimming cost V 5 bases and J 0 bases, with 11 bases left between them. CDR1 and CDR2 (germline): SGHKS, YYEKEE (reference sequence). CDR3 residues: CASSSGHLNTEAFF. For the CDR3, the DNA is TGTGCCAGCAGTTCGGGACATTTGAACACTGAAGCTTTCTTT. Supplemented by reference TRBV5-5 and TRBJ1-1, the full variable domain reads DAGVTQSPTHLIKTRGQQVTLRCSPISGHKSVSWYQQVLGQGPQFIFQYYEKEERGRGNFPDRFSARQFPNYSSELNVNALLLGDSALYLCASSSGHLNTEAFFGQGTRLTVV.

V and J are TRBV5-1 and TRBJ2-7; 8 bases are shared with TRBD1. The V segment lost 1 base and the J segment 3 bases; nucleotides outside the gene matches: 6. From germline, CDR1 is SGHRS and CDR2 YFSETQ. CDR3 length equals 15 residues. CDR3 DNA sequence: TGCGCCAGCAGCTTGTCGGACAGGGCAATCTACGAGCAGTACTTC. This gives the protein CASSLSDRAIYEQYF.

This chain joins TRBV2 and TRBJ2-5; 7 bases agree with TRBD1. V shed 8 bases and J 1 base; nucleotides not matched to a gene: 10. There are 15 residues in the CDR3. Germline V gene lookup returns CDR1 SNHLY and CDR2 FYNNEI. CDR3 amino acids: CASSPSTGTQETQYF. As DNA, the CDR3 is TGTGCCAGCTCGCCTTCGACAGGGACCCAAGAGACCCAGTACTTC. Using reference TRBV2 and TRBJ2-5 for the parts outside the CDR3, the full variable domain is EPEVTQTPSHQVTQMGQEVILRCVPISNHLYFYWYRQILGQKVEFLVSFYNNEISEKSEIFDDQFSVERPDGSNFTLKIRSTKLEDSAMYFCASSPSTGTQETQYFGPGTRLLVL.

The chain is built from TRBV6-6 and TRBJ2-7; D could derive from TRBD1 or TRBD2 (5 bases each). The CDR3 contains 15 residues. CDR1 is MNHNY, CDR2 SVGAGI, per germline (reference sequence). The germline V and J ends were trimmed by 2 bases and 5 bases, with 16 bases remaining between them. CDR3 amino acids: CASSYPQGEVHEQYF. In DNA, the CDR3 is TGTGCCAGCAGTTACCCCCAGGGAGAGGTTCACGAGCAGTACTTC.

The table lists this clone with a few counts. The rearrangement uses TRBV4-3 and TRBJ1-2, with a weak D call TRBD1 (5 bases). CDR3 length: 17 residues. Germline V gives CDR1 LGHNA, CDR2 YSLEER. V lost 0 bases to trimming and J lost 4 bases, with 18 bases between them. The CDR3 region is CASSQDSGGPDPYGYTF. CDR3 DNA: TGCGCCAGCAGCCAAGATTCCGGGGGACCGGACCCCTATGGCTACACCTTC.

V gene TRBV28 combines with J gene TRBJ1-5, with D perhaps TRBD1 (5 bases). The CDR3 is 15 amino acids. V gave up 3 bases and J gave up 6 bases, with 15 bases separating them. Germline V CDR1 and CDR2: MDHEN, SYDVKM. The CDR3 DNA reads TGTGCCAGCAGTTTTTTCAGGGAACAAAGTCAGCCCCAGCATTTT. Protein: CASSFFREQSQPQHF.

This rearrangement joins TRBV18 to TRBJ2-1; 9 bases align to TRBD1. The germline V gene has CDR1 KGHSH and CDR2 LQKENI. J was trimmed by 5 bases and V by 6 bases; bases with no gene match: 8. The CDR3 extends over 15 amino acids. The CDR3 nucleotides read TGTGCCAGCTCTGCCGGGACAGGGTCGGACAATGAGCAGTTCTTC. Its translation is CASSAGTGSDNEQFF.

This clone came up once. This chain links TRBV2 with TRBJ2-5; unclear D gene. The DNA end is more similar to TRBJ2-7, so the J call may be wrong. Germline loops: CDR1 SNHLY, CDR2 FYNNEI. This CDR3 contains 14 residues. The chain's CDR3 is CASKPRALRYEQYF. CDR3 coding DNA: TGTGCCAGCAAGCCCCGGGCCCTCCGGTACGAGCAGTACTTC.

This sequence joins TRBV6-6 and TRBJ2-2; 7 bases align to TRBD2. The CDR3 has 14 residues. Germline lookup yields CDR1 MNHNY and CDR2 SVGAGI (reference sequence). V trimming: 10 bases; J trimming: 10 bases; junction bases outside the gene matches: 15. CDR3 nucleotides: TGTGCCAACTCGGGACTACTTAAGGGCGAGGAGCTGTTTTTT. This sequence encodes CANSGLLKGEELFF.

This chain connects TRBV4-2 to TRBJ2-5; TRBD2 matches 7 bases. The CDR3 consists of 15 residues. Germline lookup yields CDR1 LGHNA and CDR2 YNFKEQ. Trimming cost V 5 bases and J 3 bases; bases outside gene matches: 9. In DNA form, the CDR3 reads TGTGCCAGCAGCACCTCTAGCGGACCTGAAGAGACCCAGTACTTC. It encodes CASSTSSGPEETQYF.